Each of the 10 T cell receptor beta chains below was sequenced from the same sample in a study of blood T cell repertoires in COVID-19. Method: immunoSEQ multiplex PCR; TCRdb's copy keeps in-frame clones and lacks some. Here the sample spans 110,000 or so clones, about 88% being singletons. The sequenced sample consisted of peripheral blood. These TCRs come from a woman between 65 and 79 years old who had recovered from COVID-19.

The J gene is TRBJ2-5, the V gene TRBV28; 9 bases map to TRBD1. V was clipped by 2 bases and J by 5 bases; unmatched bases: 15. Germline-derived CDR1 and CDR2 are MDHEN and SYDVKM. The CDR3 is 18 amino acids. The CDR3 protein is CASSLNQGQGPRWETQYF. CDR3 sequence (DNA): TGTGCCAGCAGTTTAAACCAGGGACAGGGCCCTAGGTGGGAGACCCAGTACTTC.

The chain recombines TRBV7-2 with TRBJ2-7; D is possibly TRBD2 (5 bases). V gave up 2 bases and J gave up 6 bases, with 8 bases separating them. Germline loops: CDR1 SGHTA, CDR2 FQGNSA. The CDR3 extends over 12 amino acids. CDR3 nucleotides: TGTGCCAGCAGCTTATCGAGCGGCGAGCAGTACTTC. Translated, it gives CASSLSSGEQYF.

The table lists this clone with a count of one. The chain employs TRBV5-1 and TRBJ2-1; 12 bases match TRBD2. J lost 2 bases, V lost 2 bases, and 2 bases had no gene match. Germline V gives CDR1 SGHRS, CDR2 YFSETQ. This CDR3 spans 16 amino acids. The CDR3 sequence: CASSFGLAGTYNEQFF. The CDR3 region has the DNA TGCGCCAGCAGCTTTGGACTAGCGGGGACCTACAATGAGCAGTTCTTC.

The chain couples TRBV9 to TRBJ2-2; 10 bases map to TRBD2. The CDR3 is 16 amino acids. Germline assignment: CDR1 SGDLS and CDR2 YYNGEE. V lost 3 bases to trimming and J lost 5 bases; unmatched junction nucleotides: 7. CDR3 bases: TGTGCCAGCAGCGGTAGACTAGCGGGTAGTACCGGGGAGCTGTTTTTT. It specifies CASSGRLAGSTGELFF.

J is TRBJ2-1 and V is TRBV13; tentatively, D is TRBD1 (6 bases). CDR3 length: 12 residues. From germline, CDR1 is PRHDT and CDR2 FYEKMQ (reference sequence). Trimming took 0 bases from V and 12 from J, leaving 9 bases between them. Here the CDR3 reads CASSLGDSRQFF. CDR3 DNA: TGTGCCAGCAGCTTAGGGGACAGTCGGCAGTTCTTC.

The genes are TRBV3-1 (or the pseudogene TRBV3-2) and TRBJ1-4; weak D call: TRBD1 (5 bases). The V gene lost 9 bases and the J gene lost 4 bases, with 12 bases spanning the gap. Germline assignment: CDR1 LGHDT and CDR2 YNNKEL (reference sequence). The CDR3 length is 13 residues. As DNA, the CDR3 is TGTGCCAGTTTAGACAGACTTAATGAAAAACTGTTTTTT. Protein product: CASLDRLNEKLFF.

This rearrangement joins TRBV5-1 to TRBJ2-5; 10 positions agree with TRBD1. CDR1 SGHRS and CDR2 YFSETQ come from the germline V gene. This CDR3 comprises 17 residues. V gave up 4 bases and J gave up 4 bases; unmatched junction bases: 13. CDR3 nucleotide sequence: TGCGCCAGCAGCCCGGGGGGGACAGGGGCGAACAGAGAGACCCAGTACTTC. Its translation is CASSPGGTGANRETQYF.

This chain joins TRBV25-1 and TRBJ1-1; 7 nucleotides match TRBD1. This CDR3 is built from 16 residues. Per the germline V gene, CDR1 is MGHDK and CDR2 is SYGVNS. The junction had 14 bases not matched to a gene; V was cut back by 7 bases and J by 3 bases. The CDR3: CASILGQKNRYTEAFF. In DNA form, the CDR3 reads TGTGCCAGCATCCTGGGACAGAAGAACAGGTACACTGAAGCTTTCTTT.

This clone was seen a single time. The rearrangement uses TRBV28 and TRBJ2-2, with 9 bases identical to TRBD2. Unmatched junction bases numbered 13, after V lost 3 bases and J lost 5 bases. Germline assignment: CDR1 MDHEN and CDR2 SYDVKM. This CDR3 has 18 amino acids. CDR3 in amino acids: CASSLELASGRKTGELFF. The CDR3 region has the DNA TGTGCCAGCAGTTTGGAATTGGCCAGCGGGAGGAAGACCGGGGAGCTGTTTTTT.

This clone has only one observation. The CDR3 DNA follows: TGTGCCAGCAGCTTGGACCCCCAGAAGGGCTACACCTTC. Its translation is CASSLDPQKGYTF. V gene TRBV5-6 combines with J gene TRBJ1-2; D uncertain. The V end was cut by 0 bases, the J end by 8 bases, with 11 bases between. There are 13 residues in the CDR3. CDR1 is SGHDT, CDR2 YYEEEE, per germline.